Presented here are 13 T cell receptor beta chains from one specimen sequenced in a study of CD4 T cells in relation to SARS-CoV-2 and coronaviruses (dated by TCRdb to the early 2020s). Libraries were constructed by the immunoSEQ multiplex PCR assay. TCRdb carries this immuneACCESS record with in-frame sequences only. Its versions omit some clonotypes, under half of them owing to an unresolved V gene in the studies checked, with the rest unexplained. Across this sample there are 30,000 to 45,000 clones, with approximately 87% seen only once. Approximately 8.8% of the sample lies in the top ten. Sequencing was done on a sample of memory CD4+ T cells from PBMCs. The intended sense of this specimen's cell subset or site label: memory (non-naive) CD4+ T cells. The receptors stem from an adult with COVID-19.

The CDR3 DNA reads TGCGCCAGCAGCCAATTTGAAGTTAATCAGCCCCAGCATTTT. Translating it yields CASSQFEVNQPQHF. J is TRBJ1-5 and V is TRBV4-1; the D is unclear. Germline V gene data show CDR1 as MGHRA and CDR2 as YSYEKL. Trimming pared 2 bases from V and 4 bases from J, leaving 9 bases between. CDR3 length equals 14 residues.

V usage is TRBV5-6 and J usage is TRBJ2-7, with D possibly matching TRBD2 (5 bases). This CDR3 contains 15 residues. The germline CDR1 and CDR2 sequences are SGHDT and YYEEEE. Trimming took 4 bases from V and 3 from J, leaving 17 bases between them. DNA of the CDR3: TGTGCCAGCAGCCAAATTACGGGATTAGGCTACGAGCAGTACTTC. Residues: CASSQITGLGYEQYF.

The chain recombines TRBV3-1 (or the pseudogene TRBV3-2) with TRBJ1-1; D is unclear. This CDR3 spans 13 amino acids. Germline V gives CDR1 LGHDT, CDR2 YNNKEL (reference sequence). The V end was cut by 8 bases, the J end by 1 base, with 11 bases between. CDR3 region: CASQPKGNTEAFF. CDR3 nucleotide sequence: TGTGCCAGCCAGCCCAAAGGGAACACTGAAGCTTTCTTT.

The chain has TRBV12-3 or TRBV12-4 and TRBJ2-7; D gene uncertain. V shed 8 bases and J shed 2 bases, with 13 bases lying between them. CDR3 size: 13 residues. CDR3 residues: CASAVDGTYEQYF. The CDR3 DNA sequence: TGTGCCAGCGCGGTCGACGGTACCTACGAGCAGTACTTC.

The gene calls are TRBV7-2 and TRBJ2-1, with a possible D match to TRBD2 (5 bases). V was trimmed by 6 bases and J by 7 bases, leaving 13 bases between them. This CDR3 spans 13 amino acids. Germline values: CDR1 SGHTA, CDR2 FQGNSA. In DNA form, the CDR3 reads TGTGCCAGCAGTTCATATAGGGAGAATGAGCAGTTCTTC. Its translation is CASSSYRENEQFF.

This clone occurred a few times. The J gene is TRBJ2-5, the V gene TRBV7-2; 12 nucleotides agree with TRBD1. Trimming removed 6 bases from V and 5 bases from J; junction bases left unmatched: 10. This CDR3 comprises 16 residues. Germline values: CDR1 SGHTA, CDR2 FQGNSA. The CDR3 region has the DNA TGTGCCAGCAGGTCCGGGACAGGGGGCTTCAGGGAGACCCAGTACTTC. Protein sequence: CASRSGTGGFRETQYF.

The chain has TRBV3-1 (or the pseudogene TRBV3-2) and TRBJ2-1; TRBD2 matches at 8 bases. This CDR3 is 17 amino acids long. V was clipped by 3 bases and J by 0 bases; unmatched bases: 7. CDR1 is LGHDT and CDR2 is YNNKEL in the germline V gene (reference sequence). The CDR3 loop is CASSQFSGASSYNEQFF. CDR3 in DNA: TGTGCCAGCAGCCAGTTTAGCGGGGCAAGCTCCTACAATGAGCAGTTCTTC.

The rearrangement links TRBV6-2 or TRBV6-3 to TRBJ1-5; TRBD1 aligns across 11 bases. The V gene's germline CDR1 is MNHEY and CDR2 SVGEGT. This CDR3 is built from 16 residues. The J segment lost 7 bases and the V segment lost 6 bases, leaving 11 bases of the junction unmatched. CDR3 coding DNA: TGTGCCAGCAGCCCGATTAAGGGACAGGGGGAACAGCCCCAGCATTTT. This gives the protein CASSPIKGQGEQPQHF.

The chain recombines TRBV19 with TRBJ1-5; 9 bases line up with TRBD1. CDR3 length: 15 residues. Germline values: CDR1 LNHDA, CDR2 SQIVND (reference sequence). V gave up 4 bases and J gave up 2 bases; unmatched junction bases: 3. CDR3 in amino acids: CASSTWTGGNQPQHF. The DNA of the CDR3 is TGTGCCAGTAGTACCTGGACAGGGGGCAATCAGCCCCAGCATTTT.

The chain has TRBV5-4 and TRBJ2-7, with TRBD1 as a possible D gene (5 bases). Germline CDR1 and CDR2: SGHNT and YYREEE (reference sequence). The CDR3 is made up of 15 amino acids. V was shortened by 7 bases and J by 0 bases, with 17 bases between the two germline ends. The CDR3 is CASGARRQGSYEQYF. The CDR3 region has the DNA TGTGCCAGCGGCGCCCGACGTCAGGGCTCCTACGAGCAGTACTTC.

The chain couples TRBV6-5 to TRBJ2-7, with D possibly being TRBD1 (6 bases). The CDR3 loop spans 14 amino acids. Germline CDR1 reads MNHEY; CDR2 reads SVGAGI. Trimming removed 3 bases from V and 2 bases from J, with 11 bases in between. CDR3 coding DNA: TGTGCCAGCAGTTATACAGGGTTGGCCTACGAGCAGTACTTC. It specifies CASSYTGLAYEQYF.

CDR3 in amino acids: CASSLVDSPLHF. CDR3 bases: TGTGCCAGCAGCTTAGTTGATTCACCCCTCCACTTT. The gene calls are TRBV7-9 and TRBJ1-6; D unresolved. This CDR3 region has 12 residues. The germline V gene encodes CDR1 SEHNR and CDR2 FQNEAQ (reference sequence). V lost 1 base, J lost 8 bases, and 3 bases lay in between.

The gene calls are TRBV19 and TRBJ2-3; no definite D call. CDR1 is LNHDA, CDR2 SQIVND, per germline (reference sequence). V dropped 6 bases and J dropped 2 bases, with 6 bases sitting between them. CDR3 length: 12 amino acids. The DNA of the CDR3 is TGTGCCAGTAGCCGCGACACAGATACGCAGTATTTT. It is translated as CASSRDTDTQYF.